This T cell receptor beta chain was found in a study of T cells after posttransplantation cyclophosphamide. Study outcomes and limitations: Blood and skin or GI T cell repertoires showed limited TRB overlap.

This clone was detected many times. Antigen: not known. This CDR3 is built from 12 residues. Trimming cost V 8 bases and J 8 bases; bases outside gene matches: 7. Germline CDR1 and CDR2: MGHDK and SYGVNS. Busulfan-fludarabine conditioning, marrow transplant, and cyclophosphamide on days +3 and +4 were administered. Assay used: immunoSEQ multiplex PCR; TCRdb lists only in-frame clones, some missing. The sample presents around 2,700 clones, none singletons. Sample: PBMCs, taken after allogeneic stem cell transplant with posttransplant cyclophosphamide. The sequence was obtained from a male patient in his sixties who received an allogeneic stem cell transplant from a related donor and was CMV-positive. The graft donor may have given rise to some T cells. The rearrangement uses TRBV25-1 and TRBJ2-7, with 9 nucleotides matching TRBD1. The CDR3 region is CASGGQGRKQYF. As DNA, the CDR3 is TGTGCCAGCGGGGGACAGGGAAGGAAGCAGTACTTC.